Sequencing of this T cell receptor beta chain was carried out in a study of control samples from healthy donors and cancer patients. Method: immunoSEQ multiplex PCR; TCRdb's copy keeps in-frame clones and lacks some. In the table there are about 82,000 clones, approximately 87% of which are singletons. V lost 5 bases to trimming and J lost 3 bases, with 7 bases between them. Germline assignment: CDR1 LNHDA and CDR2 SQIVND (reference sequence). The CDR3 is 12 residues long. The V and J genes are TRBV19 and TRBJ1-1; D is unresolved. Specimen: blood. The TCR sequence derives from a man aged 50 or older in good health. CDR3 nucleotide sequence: TGTGCCAGTAGTGAGTCTTACACTGAAGCTTTCTTT. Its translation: CASSESYTEAFF.